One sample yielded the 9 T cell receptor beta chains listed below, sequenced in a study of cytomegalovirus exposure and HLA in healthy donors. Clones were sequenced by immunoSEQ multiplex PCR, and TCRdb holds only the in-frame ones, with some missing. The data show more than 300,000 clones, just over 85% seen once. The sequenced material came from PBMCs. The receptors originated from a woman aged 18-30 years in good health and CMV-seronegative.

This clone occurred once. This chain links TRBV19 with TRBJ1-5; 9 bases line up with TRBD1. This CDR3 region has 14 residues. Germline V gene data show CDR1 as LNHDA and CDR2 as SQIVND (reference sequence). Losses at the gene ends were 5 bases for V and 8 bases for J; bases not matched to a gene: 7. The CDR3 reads CASSPWDRDKPQHF. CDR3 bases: TGTGCCAGTAGTCCTTGGGACAGGGATAAGCCCCAGCATTTT. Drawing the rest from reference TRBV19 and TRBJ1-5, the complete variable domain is DGGITQSPKYLFRKEGQNVTLSCEQNLNHDAMYWYRQDPGQGLRLIYYSQIVNDFQKGDIAEGYSVSREKKESFPLTVTSAQKNPTAFYLCASSPWDRDKPQHFGDGTRLSIL.

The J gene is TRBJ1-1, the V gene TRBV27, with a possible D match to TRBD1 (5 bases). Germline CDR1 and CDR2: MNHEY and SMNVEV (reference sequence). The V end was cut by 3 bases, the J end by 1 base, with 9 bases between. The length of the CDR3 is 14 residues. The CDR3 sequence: CASSFNGQNTEAFF. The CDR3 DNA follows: TGTGCCAGCAGTTTTAACGGACAGAACACTGAAGCTTTCTTT.

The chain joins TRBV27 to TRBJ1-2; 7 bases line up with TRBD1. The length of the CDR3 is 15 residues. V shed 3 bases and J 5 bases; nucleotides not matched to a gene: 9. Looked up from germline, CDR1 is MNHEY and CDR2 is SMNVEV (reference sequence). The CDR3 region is CASSFRGTDSYGYTF. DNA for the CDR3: TGTGCCAGCAGTTTTCGAGGGACAGACTCTTATGGCTACACCTTC.

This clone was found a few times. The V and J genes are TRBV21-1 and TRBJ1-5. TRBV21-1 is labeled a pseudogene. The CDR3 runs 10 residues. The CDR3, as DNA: TGTGCCAGCAGCAGAGTGCCCCAGCATTTT. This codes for CASSRVPQHF.

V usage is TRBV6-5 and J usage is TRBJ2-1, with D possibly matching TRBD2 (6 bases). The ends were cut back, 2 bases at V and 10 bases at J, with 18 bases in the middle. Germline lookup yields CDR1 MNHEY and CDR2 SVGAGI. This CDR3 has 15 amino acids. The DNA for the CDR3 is TGTGCCAGCAGTTACCCCAGACTAGGGAACGGGGAGCAGTTCTTC. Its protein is CASSYPRLGNGEQFF.

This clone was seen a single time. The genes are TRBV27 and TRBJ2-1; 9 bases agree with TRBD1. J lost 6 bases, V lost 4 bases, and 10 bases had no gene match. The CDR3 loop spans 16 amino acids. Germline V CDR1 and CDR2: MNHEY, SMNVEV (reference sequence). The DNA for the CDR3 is TGTGCCAGCAGTTCCATCGGGACAGGGTACTTCAATGAGCAGTTCTTC. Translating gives CASSSIGTGYFNEQFF.

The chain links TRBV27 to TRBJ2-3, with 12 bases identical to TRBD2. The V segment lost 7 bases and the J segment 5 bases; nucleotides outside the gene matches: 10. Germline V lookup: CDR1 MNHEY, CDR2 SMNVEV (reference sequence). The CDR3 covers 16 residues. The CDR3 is CASTRARTSGKDTQYF. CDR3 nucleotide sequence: TGTGCCAGCACCCGAGCTAGGACTAGCGGGAAAGATACGCAGTATTTT.

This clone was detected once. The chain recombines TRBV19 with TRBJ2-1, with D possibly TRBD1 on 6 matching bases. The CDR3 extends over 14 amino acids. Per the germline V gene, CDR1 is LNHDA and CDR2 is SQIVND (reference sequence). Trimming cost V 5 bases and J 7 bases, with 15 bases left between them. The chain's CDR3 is CASSLRGAHNEQFF. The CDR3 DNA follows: TGTGCCAGTAGTCTCAGGGGCGCGCATAATGAGCAGTTCTTC.

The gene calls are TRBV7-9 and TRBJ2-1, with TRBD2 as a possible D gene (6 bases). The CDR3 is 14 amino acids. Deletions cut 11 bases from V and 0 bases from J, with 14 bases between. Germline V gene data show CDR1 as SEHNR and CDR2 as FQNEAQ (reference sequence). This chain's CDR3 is CAVPFSGSYNEQFF. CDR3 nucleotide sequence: TGTGCCGTACCATTTAGCGGCTCCTACAATGAGCAGTTCTTC.